The present entry profiles one TCR beta chain with its context. Its antigen is unidentified. V dropped 6 bases and J dropped 7 bases, with 10 bases sitting between them. The germline CDR1 and CDR2 sequences are MNHNY and SVGAGI (reference sequence). The CDR3 totals 12 residues. Profiling relied on immunoSEQ multiplex PCR, and the TCRdb table lists in-frame clones only, not all of them. The top ten hold about 0.21% of the sample, which has about 800,000 clones, about 97% seen once. This record comes from a study of shared clonotypes between healthy human individuals. Overall study results and limits: Clonotype sharing among donors likely depends on sequencing depth. Naive subsets tended to show greater estimated richness than memory subsets.

Positive CCR7 selection of CD45RO-negative cells yielded the naive CD8 cells, and terminally differentiated effector memory CD45RA+ cells were excluded. Sequencing input: naive CD8+ T cells sorted from blood. This receptor was identified in a young man in good health. The gene calls are TRBV6-6 and TRBJ1-5; unclear D gene. The CDR3 sequence is CASSPGGQPQHF. CDR3 in DNA: TGTGCCAGCAGCCCCGGCGGCCAGCCCCAGCATTTT.